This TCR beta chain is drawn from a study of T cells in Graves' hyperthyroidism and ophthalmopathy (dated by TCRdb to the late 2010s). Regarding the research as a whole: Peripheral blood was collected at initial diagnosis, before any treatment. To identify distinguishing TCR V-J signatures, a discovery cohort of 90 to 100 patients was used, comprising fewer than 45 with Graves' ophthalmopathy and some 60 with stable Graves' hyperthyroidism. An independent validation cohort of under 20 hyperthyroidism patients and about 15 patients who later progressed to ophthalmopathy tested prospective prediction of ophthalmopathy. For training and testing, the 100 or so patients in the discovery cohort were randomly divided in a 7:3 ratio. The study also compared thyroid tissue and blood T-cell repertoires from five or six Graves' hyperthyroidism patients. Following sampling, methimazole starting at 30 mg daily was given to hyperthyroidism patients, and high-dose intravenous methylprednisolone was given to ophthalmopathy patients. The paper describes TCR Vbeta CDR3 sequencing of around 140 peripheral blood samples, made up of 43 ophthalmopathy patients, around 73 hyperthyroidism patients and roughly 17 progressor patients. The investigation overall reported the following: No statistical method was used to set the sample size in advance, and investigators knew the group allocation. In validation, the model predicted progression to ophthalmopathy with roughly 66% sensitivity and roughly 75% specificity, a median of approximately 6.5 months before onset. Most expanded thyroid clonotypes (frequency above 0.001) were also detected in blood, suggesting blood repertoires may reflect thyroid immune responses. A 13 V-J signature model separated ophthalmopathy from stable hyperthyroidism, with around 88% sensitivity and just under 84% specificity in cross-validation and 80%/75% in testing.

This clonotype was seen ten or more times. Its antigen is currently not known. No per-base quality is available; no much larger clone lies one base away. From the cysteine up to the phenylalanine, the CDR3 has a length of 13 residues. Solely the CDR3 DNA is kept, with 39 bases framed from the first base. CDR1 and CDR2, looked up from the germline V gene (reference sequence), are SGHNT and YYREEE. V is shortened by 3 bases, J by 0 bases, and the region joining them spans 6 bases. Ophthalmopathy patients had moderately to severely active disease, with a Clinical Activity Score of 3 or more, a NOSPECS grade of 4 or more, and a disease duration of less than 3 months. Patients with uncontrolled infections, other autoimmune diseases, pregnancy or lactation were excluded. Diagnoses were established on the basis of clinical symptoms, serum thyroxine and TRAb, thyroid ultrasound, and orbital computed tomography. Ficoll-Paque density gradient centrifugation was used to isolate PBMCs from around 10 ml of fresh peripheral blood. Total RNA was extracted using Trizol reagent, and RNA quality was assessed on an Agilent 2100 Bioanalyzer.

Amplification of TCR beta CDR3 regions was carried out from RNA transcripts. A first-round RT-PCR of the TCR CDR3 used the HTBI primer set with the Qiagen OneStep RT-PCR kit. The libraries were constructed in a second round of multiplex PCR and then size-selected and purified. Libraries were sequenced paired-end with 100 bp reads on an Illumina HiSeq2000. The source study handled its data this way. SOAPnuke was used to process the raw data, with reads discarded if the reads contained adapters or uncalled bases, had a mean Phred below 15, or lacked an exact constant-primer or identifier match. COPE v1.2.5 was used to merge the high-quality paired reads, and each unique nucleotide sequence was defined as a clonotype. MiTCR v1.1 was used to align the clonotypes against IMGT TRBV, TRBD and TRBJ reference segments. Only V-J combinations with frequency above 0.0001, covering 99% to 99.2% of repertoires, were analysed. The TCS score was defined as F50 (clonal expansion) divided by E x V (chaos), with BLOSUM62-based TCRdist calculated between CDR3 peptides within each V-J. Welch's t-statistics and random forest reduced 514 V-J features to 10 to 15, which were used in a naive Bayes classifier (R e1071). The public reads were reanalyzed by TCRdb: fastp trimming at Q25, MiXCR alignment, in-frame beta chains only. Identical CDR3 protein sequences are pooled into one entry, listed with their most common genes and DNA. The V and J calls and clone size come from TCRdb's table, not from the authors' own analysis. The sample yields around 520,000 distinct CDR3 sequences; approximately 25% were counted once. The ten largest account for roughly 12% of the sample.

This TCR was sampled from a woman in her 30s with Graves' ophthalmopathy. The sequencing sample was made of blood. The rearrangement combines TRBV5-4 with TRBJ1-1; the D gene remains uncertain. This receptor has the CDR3 CASSSDLNTEAFF. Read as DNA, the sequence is TGTGCCAGCAGCTCAGACTTGAACACTGAAGCTTTCTTT.